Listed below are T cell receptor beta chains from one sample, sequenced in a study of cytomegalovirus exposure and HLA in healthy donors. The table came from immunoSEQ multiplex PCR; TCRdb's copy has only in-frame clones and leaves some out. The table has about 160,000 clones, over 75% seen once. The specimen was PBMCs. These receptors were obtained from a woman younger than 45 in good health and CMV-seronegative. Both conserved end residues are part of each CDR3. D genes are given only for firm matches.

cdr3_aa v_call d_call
CASSQGRWDNPSYEQYF TRBV11-2 NA
CASRDRERGSNSPLHF TRBV28 NA
CASSDPGQGVNEQFF TRBV6-4 TRBD1
CASSSRQGIRNEKLFF TRBV28 TRBD1
CASSLGLTGVDTEAFF TRBV5-4 TRBD1
CASSLRADRVGGYTF TRBV6-1 TRBD1
CAWSGTDNSPLHF TRBV30 NA
CASSGPFGGEAFF TRBV2 NA
CAWSVQLNTEAFF TRBV30 NA
CAWSRGYGYTF TRBV30 NA
CASSLGASPEAFF TRBV7-9 NA
CASSHKTGGTEKLFF TRBV6-5 TRBD1
CASSFGQASGGYTF TRBV7-9 TRBD1
CASSPRGGRGTDTQYF TRBV7-8 NA
CASSPGQTTQYF TRBV5-1 NA
CASSLGLAGEQYF TRBV7-9 TRBD2
CASSLILLGTGGETQYF TRBV18 TRBD1
CASSPYAGGSYEQYF TRBV27 TRBD1
CASSLAGLNEQFF TRBV5-4 NA
CASSLTGGMNTEAFF TRBV7-8 TRBD1
CSVDIGDTQETQYF TRBV29-1 NA
CASSASGGFTGELFF TRBV2 NA
CASSVRSGGGVQETQYF TRBV11-1 NA
CASSPRDRASSGNTIYF TRBV7-9 TRBD1
CASSPGLAGNNEQFF TRBV13 TRBD2
CASSLSGVQGELFF TRBV11-2 TRBD2
CASSPWTSGPIGDTQYF TRBV7-8 TRBD2
CASSTTSKGDTEAFF TRBV18 NA
CAWGLGGSPEQGQPQHF TRBV30 NA
CARGTSGGDEFF TRBV2 TRBD2
CASSFSGTGDTEAFF TRBV7-9 TRBD1
CASSSGTLAGNEQFF TRBV5-1 NA
CASSLDLNTEAFF TRBV5-6 NA
CASIHGSGSGNTIYF TRBV27 NA
CASRGGTGNEQFF TRBV2 NA
CASSPRDRTLYTF TRBV19 TRBD1
CASSTRQGTNEKLFF TRBV19 TRBD1
CASREMNTEAFF TRBV2 NA
CASSPQGVGQGKLFF TRBV11-2 TRBD1
CASSSMGGGSTDTQYF TRBV7-3 NA
CSVVGGHLSSYNEQFF TRBV29-1 NA
CASKDRGGGSYEQYF TRBV19 NA
CASSLGDRGHETQYF TRBV5-4 TRBD1
CASSFLGAQAEAFF TRBV28 NA
CASGLGLSGNTIYF TRBV12-5 NA
CASSFLQDAYGYTF TRBV28 NA
CSVGAQGTTDTQYF TRBV29-1 TRBD1
CASSAGKNFNQPQHF TRBV6-1 NA
CASSLAGTGRTGELFF TRBV5-1 TRBD1
CASSVIDQPQHF TRBV7-9 NA
CASSLGLVGETQYF TRBV5-6 NA